In its sample, the clone carrying this TCR beta chain was seen a few times. Every donor provided 7.5 to 10 milliliters of peripheral blood. The data stem from a study of blood T cells in healthy people across ages. CDR3 length equals 17 residues. Germline assignment: CDR1 MNHGY and CDR2 SAAAGT. Trimming took off 7 bases at V and 1 base at J, with 22 bases between the two ends. It was with a sample-barcoded 5' primer and a J-beta primer mix that a second PCR of about 6 to 12 cycles was run. TCRdb itself ran the 5' RACE reads through MiXCR, one entry per CDR3 protein. The sample records approximately 800,000 distinct CDR3 sequences, roughly 35% being singletons.

The sequencing sample was made of blood. The receptor was derived from a man between 18 and 35 years old in good health. The V gene is TRBV6-8, the J gene TRBJ2-5, with D perhaps matching TRBD2 (6 bases). The CDR3 region is CASTSPEGNRSQETQYF. CDR3 in DNA: TGTGCCAGCACCTCCCCGGAGGGGAACAGAAGCCAAGAGACCCAGTACTTC.